A single sample gave rise to the 21 T cell receptor beta chains below, sequenced in a study of T cells in Graves' hyperthyroidism and ophthalmopathy. TCR beta CDR3 region amplification was performed from RNA transcripts. An initial round of RT-PCR targeting the TCR CDR3 relied on the HTBI primer set. TCRdb processed the multiplex PCR reads anew with MiXCR; each CDR3 protein has one entry. The data hold roughly 700,000 distinct CDR3 sequences, with approximately 15% observed a single time. The material sequenced was blood. The source of these receptors is a woman under 30 with Graves' hyperthyroidism.

This chain uses TRBV7-2 with TRBJ1-5; 7 nucleotides align to TRBD1. Germline CDR1 reads SGHTA; CDR2 reads FQGNSA. J was trimmed by 7 bases and V by 1 base; bases with no gene match: 7. CDR3 size: 15 residues. The CDR3 spells CASSLETGFGQPQHF. The DNA of the CDR3 is TGTGCCAGCAGCTTAGAGACAGGGTTTGGACAGCCCCAGCATTTT.

This clonotype was recorded at least ten times. This sequence joins TRBV6-2 or TRBV6-3 and TRBJ1-5; 9 nucleotides line up with TRBD1. Germline loops: CDR1 MNHEY, CDR2 SVGEGT. The CDR3 spans 15 residues. V was clipped by 6 bases and J by 5 bases; unmatched bases: 8. The CDR3 loop reads CASRPGQGYYQPQHF. The CDR3 coding sequence is TGTGCCAGCAGGCCTGGACAGGGGTACTATCAGCCCCAGCATTTT.

This chain connects TRBV4-3 to TRBJ1-5; 8 nucleotides align to TRBD1. The germline V gene has CDR1 LGHNA and CDR2 YSLEER. This CDR3 is 15 amino acids long. The J segment lost 4 bases and the V segment lost 2 bases, leaving 4 bases of the junction unmatched. The CDR3 reads CASSQWGDRNQPQHF. The CDR3 DNA is TGCGCCAGCAGCCAATGGGGGGACAGGAATCAGCCCCAGCATTTT.

This clonotype has at least ten counts. The chain couples TRBV28 to TRBJ2-7; no reliable D call. Germline V gene sequence: CDR1 MDHEN, CDR2 SYDVKM. V was trimmed by 3 bases and J by 4 bases, leaving 13 bases between them. The CDR3 spans 14 residues. The DNA of the CDR3 is TGTGCCAGCAGTTTCGCCCCCGGATCTTACGAGCAGTACTTC. This codes for CASSFAPGSYEQYF.

Many counts were recorded for this clonotype. The chain carries TRBV20-1 and TRBJ2-3, with a tentative D call TRBD2 (5 bases). The CDR3 length is 14 residues. From germline, CDR1 is DFQATT and CDR2 SNEGSKA (reference sequence). V lost 6 bases and J lost 2, with 15 bases in between. The CDR3 here is CSATRPGLTDTQYF. The CDR3 coding sequence is TGCAGTGCCACCCGGCCAGGACTCACAGATACGCAGTATTTT.

Note on this clonotype: At one of its ends the junction is not consistent with the germline gene, which may arise from a read error. The rearrangement uses TRBV7-2 and TRBJ2-2; TRBD2 might be the D (5 bases). Germline CDR1 is SGHTA and CDR2 is FQGNSA. This CDR3 region has 12 residues. The CDR3 DNA reads TGTGCCAGCAAGTGGAGTACCGGGGAGCCGTTTTTT. Translating gives CASKWSTGEPFF.

The chain carries TRBV7-9 and TRBJ1-5; 8 nucleotides align to TRBD1. Losses at the gene ends were 3 bases for V and 7 bases for J; bases not matched to a gene: 14. Germline CDR1 is SEHNR and CDR2 is FQNEAQ (reference sequence). The CDR3 length is 17 residues. CDR3 sequence reads: CASSFVPGGSSVQPQHF. In DNA form, the CDR3 reads TGTGCCAGCAGCTTTGTTCCAGGGGGCTCGTCGGTGCAGCCCCAGCATTTT.

The chain joins TRBV6-5 to TRBJ2-6, with D possibly called TRBD1 or TRBD2 (5 bases each). From germline, CDR1 is MNHEY and CDR2 SVGAGI. Trimming pared 2 bases from V and 0 bases from J, leaving 17 bases between. The CDR3 has 19 amino acids. The CDR3 region has the DNA TGTGCCAGCAGTTACCGGTTTCGGGACGGGCCCTCTGGGGCCAACGTCCTGACTTTC. Its protein product is CASSYRFRDGPSGANVLTF.

This clonotype was picked up many times. The CDR3: CASSRTSGRRRAEQFF. The CDR3 DNA reads TGTGCCAGCAGTCGGACTAGCGGGAGGCGGCGGGCTGAGCAGTTCTTC. The chain joins TRBV6-2 or TRBV6-3 to TRBJ2-1; 14 bases are shared with TRBD2. This CDR3 spans 16 amino acids. J was trimmed by 9 bases and V by 5 bases; bases with no gene match: 9. Germline CDR1 reads MNHEY; CDR2 reads SVGEGT.

The rearrangement links TRBV7-3 to TRBJ1-1, with a possible D match to TRBD1 (6 bases). Germline loops: CDR1 SGHTA, CDR2 FQGTGA. The CDR3 contains 13 residues. Trimming removed 2 bases at V and 5 bases at J, with 9 bases between. The CDR3 region is CASSLQGMTEAFF. The CDR3 nucleotides read TGTGCCAGCAGCTTACAGGGGATGACTGAAGCTTTCTTT.

This clonotype was found many times. V gene TRBV2 combines with J gene TRBJ1-2; D perhaps matches TRBD1 (6 bases). This CDR3 is 13 amino acids long. Trimming cost V 6 bases and J 6 bases, with 14 bases left between them. Looked up from germline, CDR1 is SNHLY and CDR2 is FYNNEI. The CDR3 loop reads CASRVQTGHGYTF. CDR3 coding DNA: TGTGCCAGCAGAGTCCAAACAGGGCATGGCTACACCTTC.

This clonotype was counted at least ten times. The CDR3 loop is CASSRTSGNTGELFF. DNA of the CDR3: TGTGCCAGCAGCCGGACTAGCGGAAACACCGGGGAGCTGTTTTTT. The chain carries TRBV7-2 and TRBJ2-2; 10 bases align to TRBD2. Germline V gene data show CDR1 as SGHTA and CDR2 as FQGNSA. Trimming at V came to 5 bases and at J to 2 bases, leaving 2 bases not matched to a gene. The CDR3 totals 15 residues. Combining the CDR3 with reference TRBV7-2 and TRBJ2-2 gives the whole variable domain GAGVSQSPSNKVTEKGKDVELRCDPISGHTALYWYRQSLGQGLEFLIYFQGNSAPDKSGLPSDRFSAERTGGSVSTLTIQRTQQEDSAVYLCASSRTSGNTGELFFGEGSRLTVL.

This clonotype was found a few times. In DNA form, the CDR3 reads TGTGCCAGCAGCTTAAAGGGGGCTGGCGGGGAGCTGTTTTTT. Protein sequence: CASSLKGAGGELFF. The chain has TRBV7-2 and TRBJ2-2, with 7 bases fitting TRBD1. After removal of 2 bases from V and 7 bases from J, the junction contained 4 bases not matched to a gene. Germline CDR1 SGHTA, CDR2 FQGNSA. There are 14 residues in the CDR3.

This clonotype was observed at least ten times. The chain combines TRBV10-2 with TRBJ1-2; 7 bases fit TRBD1. The V and J ends lost 3 bases and 6 bases, in that order; junction bases with no gene match: 4. Germline V lookup: CDR1 WSHSY, CDR2 SAAADI. The CDR3 runs 13 residues. The CDR3: CASSDRGLDGYTF. CDR3 DNA: TGCGCCAGCAGTGACAGGGGGTTGGATGGCTACACCTTC.

This clonotype occurred many times. The chain recombines TRBV9 with TRBJ2-5; D is unresolved. Germline-derived CDR1 and CDR2 are SGDLS and YYNGEE. The ends were cut back, 0 bases at V and 5 bases at J, with 14 bases in the middle. The CDR3 totals 15 residues. This CDR3 reads CASSVVGGGLETQYF. CDR3 in DNA: TGTGCCAGCAGCGTAGTCGGTGGCGGTTTGGAGACCCAGTACTTC.

Many counts were recorded for this clonotype. This rearrangement joins TRBV9 to TRBJ1-1; no clear D. Germline values: CDR1 SGDLS, CDR2 YYNGEE. The CDR3 covers 13 residues. V lost 5 bases and J 3 bases, leaving 11 bases between the germline ends. The DNA of the CDR3 is TGTGCCAGCAGAGACGAAAGGGACACTGAAGCTTTCTTT. Encoded protein: CASRDERDTEAFF.

V usage is TRBV11-2 and J usage is TRBJ2-1, with TRBD1 as a possible D gene (5 bases). The V end lost 3 bases, the J end lost 0 bases, and 15 bases lay between the germline ends. Germline V gene data show CDR1 as SGHAT and CDR2 as FQNNGV. The CDR3 is made up of 17 amino acids. DNA of the CDR3: TGTGCCAGCAGCTTTCTCGCGGTAGGGGACTCCTACAATGAGCAGTTCTTC. Translating it yields CASSFLAVGDSYNEQFF.

The chain carries TRBV11-1 and TRBJ2-2; tentative D call: TRBD1 (6 bases). Germline values: CDR1 SGHAT, CDR2 FQDESV (reference sequence). The germline V and J ends were trimmed by 3 bases and 4 bases, with 9 bases remaining between them. This CDR3 region has 14 residues. CDR3 protein: CASSFLQGTGELFF. DNA for the CDR3: TGTGCCAGCAGCTTCCTACAGGGCACCGGGGAGCTGTTTTTT. The variable domain in full, completed from reference TRBV11-1 and TRBJ2-2, reads EAEVAQSPRYKITEKSQAVAFWCDPISGHATLYWYRQILGQGPELLVQFQDESVVDDSQLPKDRFSAERLKGVDSTLKIQPAELGDSAMYLCASSFLQGTGELFFGEGSRLTVL.

This clonotype occurred many times. The chain recombines TRBV9 with TRBJ2-1, with D maybe TRBD1 (5 bases). The V gene lost 0 bases and the J gene lost 0 bases, with 10 bases spanning the gap. The CDR3 is made up of 16 amino acids. The V gene's germline CDR1 is SGDLS and CDR2 YYNGEE. CDR3 amino acids: CASSVVGPGSYNEQFF. Written as DNA, the CDR3 is TGTGCCAGCAGCGTAGTGGGGCCCGGCTCCTACAATGAGCAGTTCTTC.

This clonotype came up many times. The chain employs TRBV27 and TRBJ2-5; D gene ambiguous. Germline lookup yields CDR1 MNHEY and CDR2 SMNVEV (reference sequence). CDR3 length: 14 amino acids. Between the trimmed V and J ends, which lost 2 bases and 3 bases, there was a span of 10 bases. The chain's CDR3 is CASSLGSGEETQYF. DNA of the CDR3: TGTGCCAGCAGTTTAGGGTCTGGGGAAGAGACCCAGTACTTC.

The V call is TRBV24-1, the J call TRBJ2-1; 9 bases fit TRBD1. Germline-derived CDR1 and CDR2 are KGHDR and SFDVKD. V was clipped by 0 bases and J by 9 bases; unmatched bases: 8. CDR3 size: 16 residues. Here the CDR3 reads CATSDLGGQGVGEQFF. The CDR3 nucleotides are TGTGCCACCAGTGATTTGGGGGGACAGGGCGTGGGTGAGCAGTTCTTC.